This T cell receptor (beta chain) emerged from a study of blood T cell repertoires in COVID-19. This clone was seen only once. Germline V CDR1 and CDR2: LNHDA, SQIVND (reference sequence). Trimming removed 6 bases from V and 5 bases from J; junction bases left unmatched: 10. This CDR3 contains 15 residues. Original data processing: Nucleated cell counts were estimated from reference gene primer amplification. Libraries were prepared by immunoSEQ multiplex PCR; TCRdb keeps only in-frame clonotypes and omits some of them. V and J calls plus clone size are reproduced from that table; the DNA served to infer D and trimming. The sample includes tens of thousands of clones, nearly 90% of them seen just once.

The chain links TRBV19 to TRBJ1-2; 9 positions match TRBD1. This TCR was sampled from a man aged 55-75 years with COVID-19, enrolled during active disease. The sample comprised peripheral blood. The CDR3 sequence is CASRKPGQGGYGYTF. The CDR3 nucleotides read TGTGCCAGTAGGAAACCGGGACAGGGAGGATATGGCTACACCTTC.